The 31 T cell receptor beta chains given below trace back to one sample, sequenced in a study of blood T cell repertoires in COVID-19 (dated by TCRdb to about 2020). The method behind the library was the immunoSEQ multiplex PCR assay. The clones in this table, taken by TCRdb from immuneACCESS, are in-frame only. Not every clone is retained; where verified, under half of the shortfall comes from an unresolved V gene, and the cause of the rest is unknown. This sample lists about 260,000 clones; approximately 87% were detected once. The top ten constitute around 7.8% of the sample. Source material: peripheral blood. The receptors were gathered from a human donor in a cohort sampled during active COVID-19.

J is TRBJ1-3 and V is TRBV29-1, with TRBD1 matching 9 bases. V was clipped by 7 bases and J by 4 bases; unmatched bases: 11. From germline, CDR1 is SQVTM and CDR2 ANQGSEA. This CDR3 spans 15 amino acids. DNA for the CDR3: TGCAGCGCCCGTCCGGGACAGGGAGACGGAAACACCATATATTTT. Encoded protein: CSARPGQGDGNTIYF. Variable domain in full (rest from reference TRBV29-1 and TRBJ1-3): SAVISQKPSRDICQRGTSLTIQCQVDSQVTMMFWYRQQPGQSLTLIATANQGSEATYESGFVIDKFPISRPNLTFSTLTVSNMSPEDSSIYLCSARPGQGDGNTIYFGEGSWLTVV.

This chain connects TRBV7-2 to TRBJ2-3; possibly TRBD2 for D (5 bases). This CDR3 is 14 amino acids long. Per germline, CDR1 SGHTA and CDR2 FQGNSA. The ends were cut back, 1 base at V and 4 bases at J, with 9 bases in the middle. The CDR3 sequence: CASSLVGGPDTQYF. CDR3 bases: TGTGCCAGCAGCTTAGTAGGAGGCCCAGATACGCAGTATTTT. The variable domain in full, with the rest retrieved from reference TRBV7-2 and TRBJ2-3, is GAGVSQSPSNKVTEKGKDVELRCDPISGHTALYWYRQSLGQGLEFLIYFQGNSAPDKSGLPSDRFSAERTGGSVSTLTIQRTQQEDSAVYLCASSLVGGPDTQYFGPGTRLTVL.

About this clone itself: The sample holds other DNA sequences that translate to the same CDR3. The chain combines TRBV18 with TRBJ2-7; a weak D match, TRBD1 (5 bases). In germline, CDR1 is KGHSH, CDR2 LQKENI. V was pared by 2 bases and J by 0 bases, with 8 bases between. CDR3 size: 14 residues. The CDR3 coding sequence is TGTGCCAGCTCACCAAGGGGAACCTCCTACGAGCAGTACTTC. It yields the protein CASSPRGTSYEQYF.

This chain links TRBV5-1 with TRBJ2-5; TRBD2 is a possible D gene (6 bases). Germline values: CDR1 SGHRS, CDR2 YFSETQ. This CDR3 spans 14 amino acids. V was shortened by 1 base and J by 2 bases, with 9 bases between the two germline ends. CDR3 loop: CASSLLGTQETQYF. The CDR3 nucleotides are TGCGCCAGCAGCTTGTTGGGGACTCAAGAGACCCAGTACTTC.

This clone was recorded a few times. The V and J genes are TRBV7-9 and TRBJ1-5; D unresolved. Deletions cut 3 bases from V and 0 bases from J, with 6 bases between. CDR1 SEHNR and CDR2 FQNEAQ come from the germline V gene (reference sequence). CDR3 length: 14 residues. CDR3 protein: CASSFGSSNQPQHF. The CDR3 DNA reads TGTGCCAGCAGCTTTGGGAGTAGCAATCAGCCCCAGCATTTT.

This rearrangement joins TRBV25-1 to TRBJ1-2, with no clear D. V dropped 3 bases and J dropped 4 bases, with 15 bases sitting between them. The germline V gene encodes CDR1 MGHDK and CDR2 SYGVNS. The CDR3 runs to 15 residues. The CDR3 sequence: CASSEGDNTVYGYTF. The CDR3 DNA reads TGTGCCAGCAGTGAGGGAGATAACACGGTCTATGGCTACACCTTC.

The genes are TRBV2 and TRBJ2-7; D possibly corresponds to TRBD2 (5 bases). CDR1 is SNHLY, CDR2 FYNNEI, per germline. The CDR3 extends over 15 amino acids. V shed 6 bases and J shed 2 bases, with 17 bases lying between them. The DNA for the CDR3 is TGTGCCAGCAGGCGGCCGAACCCTAGCACCTACGAGCAGTACTTC. Protein sequence: CASRRPNPSTYEQYF.

This chain uses TRBV4-1 with TRBJ2-3, with 15 bases fitting TRBD2. The ends lost 1 base at V and 7 bases at J; junction bases unmatched: 9. CDR3 length equals 18 residues. CDR1 and CDR2 (germline): MGHRA, YSYEKL. Here the CDR3 DNA reads TGCGCCAGCAGCCAAGCCTCCGGGACTAGCGGGGGGTTATATACGCAGTATTTT. Protein product: CASSQASGTSGGLYTQYF.

The chain is built from TRBV11-3 and TRBJ2-1; tentatively, D is TRBD2 (5 bases). V lost 0 bases and J lost 10, with 10 bases in between. This CDR3 comprises 13 residues. The V gene's germline CDR1 is SGHNT and CDR2 YENEEA. CDR3 amino acids: CASSLEASGEQFF. DNA of the CDR3: TGTGCCAGCAGCTTAGAAGCGAGCGGCGAGCAGTTCTTC.

The chain has TRBV4-3 and TRBJ1-2; TRBD1 matches 10 bases. CDR3 size: 15 residues. The V and J ends lost 2 bases and 7 bases, in that order; junction bases with no gene match: 7. Germline values: CDR1 LGHNA, CDR2 YSLEER. As DNA, the CDR3 is TGCGCCAGCAGCCAACCCGGGACAGGGGAATTTGGCTACACCTTC. Its protein is CASSQPGTGEFGYTF.

The V and J genes are TRBV4-1 and TRBJ1-1, with 11 bases that match TRBD1. In germline, CDR1 is MGHRA, CDR2 YSYEKL. Unmatched junction bases numbered 12, after V lost 4 bases and J lost 8 bases. The CDR3 has 16 amino acids. CDR3 in DNA: TGCGCCAGCAGCCGCCCGAACCGGGACAGGGGGAAAGAAGCTTTCTTT. It encodes CASSRPNRDRGKEAFF.

The V call is TRBV7-2, the J call TRBJ2-7, with 16 positions matching TRBD2. The CDR3 consists of 15 residues. V was pared by 5 bases and J by 6 bases, with 4 bases of the junction left unmatched. In germline, CDR1 is SGHTA, CDR2 FQGNSA. The CDR3 nucleotides are TGTGCCAGCAGCGGAGGGACTAGCGGGGGGGGCGAGCAGTACTTC. This codes for CASSGGTSGGGEQYF.

The chain employs TRBV28 and TRBJ1-2, with a possible D match to TRBD1 (5 bases). The CDR3 consists of 13 residues. In germline, CDR1 is MDHEN, CDR2 SYDVKM. V lost 7 bases and J 0 bases, leaving 9 bases between the germline ends. The CDR3 nucleotides are TGTGCCAGCAATCAGGGTACTAACTATGGCTACACCTTC. It codes for CASNQGTNYGYTF.

Only one count was recorded for this clone. Relative to the germline gene, one junction end is altered; a read error may explain this. This chain connects TRBV7-2 to TRBJ2-1, with TRBD2 matching 10 bases. Germline CDR1 SGHTA, CDR2 FQGNSA. The CDR3 totals 13 residues. CDR3 amino acids: CASSSTLAGVRVF. The DNA for the CDR3 is TGTGCCAGCAGCTCAACTCTAGCGGGGGTACGTGTCTTC.

The V gene is TRBV6-1, the J gene TRBJ2-1, with 7 bases identical to TRBD2. Trimming removed 6 bases from V and 6 bases from J; junction bases left unmatched: 2. CDR1 and CDR2 from the germline V gene are MNHNS and SASEGT. CDR3 length: 12 residues. The CDR3 sequence is CASRRTSNEQFF. The CDR3 region has the DNA TGTGCCAGCAGGCGGACTAGCAATGAGCAGTTCTTC.

This chain joins TRBV3-1 (or the pseudogene TRBV3-2) and TRBJ2-1, with a weak D call TRBD1 (5 bases). CDR3 size: 11 residues. V lost 6 bases and J 7 bases, leaving 7 bases between the germline ends. Germline V gives CDR1 LGHDT, CDR2 YNNKEL (reference sequence). CDR3 loop: CASRTANEQFF. CDR3 nucleotide sequence: TGTGCCAGCAGGACAGCAAATGAGCAGTTCTTC.

J is TRBJ2-5 and V is TRBV27; weak D call: TRBD1 (5 bases). The CDR3 is made up of 15 amino acids. Trimming left V 2 bases short and J 5 bases short, with 15 bases between. CDR1 and CDR2 from the germline V gene are MNHEY and SMNVEV (reference sequence). The CDR3 protein is CASSLSSGSSETQYF. As DNA, the CDR3 is TGTGCCAGCAGTTTAAGCTCAGGGTCCTCGGAGACCCAGTACTTC.

This clone appeared once. V is TRBV6-2 or TRBV6-3 and J is TRBJ1-2; 7 bases fit TRBD1. CDR1 is MNHEY, CDR2 SVGEGT, per germline. Unmatched junction bases numbered 7, after V lost 2 bases and J lost 7 bases. The CDR3 covers 14 residues. The CDR3 DNA follows: TGTGCCAGCAGTTACCCCGGACAGGATCGTGGCTACACCTTC. This encodes CASSYPGQDRGYTF.

This CDR3 reads CASSLPLAGVMDTGELFF. The CDR3 bases are TGTGCCAGCAGCTTGCCCCTAGCGGGAGTGATGGACACCGGGGAGCTGTTTTTT. The chain carries TRBV5-6 and TRBJ2-2; TRBD2 aligns across 10 bases. The CDR3 spans 18 residues. The ends lost 1 base at V and 3 bases at J; junction bases unmatched: 9. Per the germline V gene, CDR1 is SGHDT and CDR2 is YYEEEE.

The chain carries TRBV5-1 and TRBJ2-3, with D tentatively TRBD1 (5 bases). Germline lookup yields CDR1 SGHRS and CDR2 YFSETQ. The CDR3 contains 15 residues. The germline V and J ends were trimmed by 7 bases and 11 bases, with 26 bases remaining between them. CDR3 DNA sequence: TGCGCCAGCGCTATTCTGGACATCGATCGGGTGGGGCAGTATTTT. This translates into CASAILDIDRVGQYF.

The J gene is TRBJ2-3, the V gene TRBV21-1; TRBD1 is the table's D call, not checked against the DNA. TRBV21-1 is classified as a pseudogene. The CDR3 loop spans 15 amino acids. The CDR3 coding sequence is TGTGCCAGCAGCTCGTCGCATGGGCTCCCAGATACGCAGTATTTT. As protein: CASSSSHGLPDTQYF.

This sequence joins TRBV5-5 and TRBJ2-1, with a tentative D call TRBD2 (6 bases). The ends were cut back, 0 bases at V and 6 bases at J, with 19 bases in the middle. The germline gives CDR1 SGHKS, CDR2 YYEKEE (reference sequence). This CDR3 comprises 17 residues. The CDR3 DNA sequence: TGTGCCAGCAGCTTGGGGTTCGGCGGGACGAGGGGCAATGAGCAGTTCTTC. Its protein is CASSLGFGGTRGNEQFF.

This chain joins TRBV19 and TRBJ2-1, with D tentatively TRBD2 (6 bases). Germline CDR1 is LNHDA and CDR2 is SQIVND (reference sequence). The CDR3 covers 16 residues. V dropped 4 bases and J dropped 2 bases, with 15 bases sitting between them. CDR3 sequence reads: CASSRRQRATYNEQFF. CDR3 bases: TGTGCCAGTAGTAGGCGCCAGCGGGCGACCTACAATGAGCAGTTCTTC. The full variable domain, its missing parts supplied by reference TRBV19 and TRBJ2-1, is DGGITQSPKYLFRKEGQNVTLSCEQNLNHDAMYWYRQDPGQGLRLIYYSQIVNDFQKGDIAEGYSVSREKKESFPLTVTSAQKNPTAFYLCASSRRQRATYNEQFFGPGTRLTVL.

This clone appeared a single time. The V call is TRBV3-1 (or the pseudogene TRBV3-2), the J call TRBJ1-2, with D tentatively TRBD1 (5 bases). Germline assignment: CDR1 LGHDT and CDR2 YNNKEL (reference sequence). V lost 5 bases to trimming and J lost 2 bases, with 15 bases between them. The CDR3 contains 15 residues. CDR3 nucleotide sequence: TGTGCCAGCAGCGATCGTGACAGTATGAACTATGGCTACACCTTC. It encodes CASSDRDSMNYGYTF.

This clone was detected once. CDR3 in amino acids: CASYRSGNTIYF. Written as DNA, the CDR3 is TGTGCCAGCTATCGTTCTGGAAACACCATATATTTT. The V call is TRBV19, the J call TRBJ1-3; D remains ambiguous. V gave up 9 bases and J gave up 1 base, with 7 bases separating them. CDR3 length: 12 residues. Germline V CDR1 and CDR2: LNHDA, SQIVND (reference sequence).

This chain links TRBV4-2 with TRBJ2-5, with D perhaps matching TRBD2 (5 bases). The CDR3 contains 16 residues. Germline CDR1 LGHNA, CDR2 YNFKEQ. V dropped 0 bases and J dropped 4 bases, with 15 bases sitting between them. The CDR3 region is CASSQDPPGNGETQYF. The DNA for the CDR3 is TGTGCCAGCAGCCAAGATCCGCCCGGGAACGGAGAGACCCAGTACTTC.

This chain uses TRBV18 with TRBJ2-2, with 10 bases lining up with TRBD1. V was pared by 6 bases and J by 4 bases, with 8 bases of the junction left unmatched. Germline V gene sequence: CDR1 KGHSH, CDR2 LQKENI. The CDR3 is made up of 16 amino acids. CDR3 sequence: CASSALTGGLTGELFF. Here the CDR3 DNA reads TGTGCCAGCTCTGCTTTGACAGGGGGCCTCACCGGGGAGCTGTTTTTT. Together with reference TRBV18 and TRBJ2-2, the CDR3 gives the full variable domain: NAGVMQNPRHLVRRRGQEARLRCSPMKGHSHVYWYRQLPEEGLKFMVYLQKENIIDESGMPKERFSAEFPKEGPSILRIQQVVRGDSAAYFCASSALTGGLTGELFFGEGSRLTVL.

The genes are TRBV11-2 and TRBJ2-7; D gene uncertain. The CDR3 has 12 residues. Germline CDR1 reads SGHAT; CDR2 reads FQNNGV. With 2 bases removed from V and 6 bases from J, the gap between germline ends came to 8 bases. The CDR3 DNA is TGTGCCAGCAGCTTAAACACCCTCGAGCAGTACTTC. Translating gives CASSLNTLEQYF.

The chain is built from TRBV28 and TRBJ2-5; no clear D. Germline V lookup: CDR1 MDHEN, CDR2 SYDVKM. The CDR3 loop spans 14 amino acids. Trimming shortened V by 6 bases and J by 4 bases, and 15 bases separated the two germline ends. In DNA, the CDR3 is TGTGCCAGCAGCCAACCATCCCACTTAGAGACCCAGTACTTC. The encoded protein is CASSQPSHLETQYF.

The rearrangement uses TRBV2 and TRBJ1-5, with 7 bases matching TRBD1. The CDR3 has 15 residues. V lost 6 bases to trimming and J lost 0 bases; unmatched junction nucleotides: 5. Germline values: CDR1 SNHLY, CDR2 FYNNEI. The CDR3 DNA reads TGTGCCAGCAGGTCGGGACAGAATAGCAATCAGCCCCAGCATTTT. Translated: CASRSGQNSNQPQHF.

To note about this clone: One junction end disagrees with the germline gene, perhaps due to a read error. The V and J genes are TRBV6-5 and TRBJ1-2, with unresolved D. The CDR3 runs 14 residues. Germline CDR1 and CDR2: MNHEY and SVGAGI. The CDR3 DNA reads TGTGCCGGCAGTTACTCCTCGGAGGGCTATGGCTACACCTTC. It codes for CAGSYSSEGYGYTF.